The next 24 T cell receptor beta chains were all read from a single sample in a study of CD4+ T cells in melanoma. Data came from immunoSEQ multiplex PCR; TCRdb stores just in-frame clones and leaves some out. Counted here are 90,000 to 130,000 clones, around 92% occurring once; the ten biggest clones make up 3.3%. The sample comprised peripheral blood. All receptors derive from a human donor with melanoma.

The V and J genes are TRBV19 and TRBJ1-5; D is possibly TRBD1 (5 bases). V shed 6 bases and J shed 0 bases, with 15 bases lying between them. CDR1 and CDR2 (germline): LNHDA, SQIVND (reference sequence). There are 16 residues in the CDR3. This chain's CDR3 is CASRGGGPYSNQPQHF. The CDR3 bases are TGTGCCAGTAGGGGCGGGGGACCTTATAGCAATCAGCCCCAGCATTTT.

The chain is built from TRBV5-4 and TRBJ1-4, with D unresolved. Deletions cut 0 bases from V and 0 bases from J, with 9 bases between. In germline, CDR1 is SGHNT, CDR2 YYREEE (reference sequence). The CDR3 contains 16 residues. The CDR3 loop is CASSLALGTTNEKLFF. The DNA of the CDR3 is TGTGCCAGCAGCTTGGCCCTCGGAACAACTAATGAAAAACTGTTTTTT.

A remark on this clone: Other DNA sequences in this sample translate to the same CDR3. This rearrangement joins TRBV18 to TRBJ2-7, with D perhaps matching TRBD1 or TRBD2 (5 bases each). Trimming took off 6 bases at V and 3 bases at J, with 12 bases between the two ends. Germline V lookup: CDR1 KGHSH, CDR2 LQKENI. This CDR3 has 13 residues. The CDR3 sequence: CASSPGAGYEQYF. The CDR3 region has the DNA TGTGCCAGCTCCCCCGGGGCCGGCTACGAGCAGTACTTC. The whole variable domain, filled in from reference TRBV18 and TRBJ2-7, reads NAGVMQNPRHLVRRRGQEARLRCSPMKGHSHVYWYRQLPEEGLKFMVYLQKENIIDESGMPKERFSAEFPKEGPSILRIQQVVRGDSAAYFCASSPGAGYEQYFGPGTRLTVT.

The CDR3 protein is CASSPDRLGDNEQFF. Here the CDR3 DNA reads TGTGCCAGCAGTCCGGACAGGTTGGGTGACAATGAGCAGTTCTTC. The rearrangement links TRBV6-6 to TRBJ2-1; 7 bases align to TRBD1. V dropped 5 bases and J dropped 5; count of bases not matched to a gene: 9. Germline V gene data show CDR1 as MNHNY and CDR2 as SVGAGI (reference sequence). CDR3 length equals 15 residues.

The chain recombines TRBV11-3 with TRBJ2-2; TRBD2 aligns across 7 bases. This CDR3 has 16 amino acids. V lost 4 bases to trimming and J lost 8 bases; unmatched junction nucleotides: 13. The germline gives CDR1 SGHNT, CDR2 YENEEA. DNA for the CDR3: TGTGCCAGCAGCTCCCTAGCGGTCCAGGTCGGTGGGGAGCTGTTTTTT. Protein sequence: CASSSLAVQVGGELFF.

This chain connects TRBV5-4 to TRBJ2-5; perhaps TRBD2 as D (6 bases). Germline V gene sequence: CDR1 SGHNT, CDR2 YYREEE (reference sequence). CDR3 size: 14 residues. Trimming removed 4 bases at V and 5 bases at J, with 15 bases between. The DNA of the CDR3 is TGTGCCAGCAGCAAGGAGGGAGGTGGTGAGACCCAGTACTTC. Translating gives CASSKEGGGETQYF.

V and J are TRBV19 and TRBJ2-7; D is possibly TRBD1 (5 bases). The CDR3 contains 14 residues. CDR1 is LNHDA, CDR2 SQIVND, per germline (reference sequence). V lost 4 bases to trimming and J lost 1 base, with 11 bases between them. The CDR3 DNA is TGTGCCAGTAGTACCGACAGAAATTCCTACGAGCAGTACTTC. Protein: CASSTDRNSYEQYF.

The chain combines TRBV20-1 with TRBJ2-5; D is possibly TRBD1 or TRBD2 (6 bases each). This CDR3 is 11 amino acids long. Germline V gene sequence: CDR1 DFQATT, CDR2 SNEGSKA (reference sequence). V lost 3 bases, J lost 5 bases, and 7 bases lay in between. In nucleotides, the CDR3 is TGCAGTGCTAGGGGGGGCGAGACCCAGTACTTC. This gives the protein CSARGGETQYF.

The chain combines TRBV7-9 with TRBJ2-7; D is perhaps TRBD1 (5 bases). Trimming cost V 3 bases and J 2 bases, with 11 bases left between them. The V gene's germline CDR1 is SEHNR and CDR2 FQNEAQ (reference sequence). This CDR3 contains 14 residues. Here the CDR3 DNA reads TGTGCCAGCAGCTTTCAGGGTGGGGCCTACGAGCAGTACTTC. It specifies CASSFQGGAYEQYF. Full variable domain (outside the CDR3, taken from reference TRBV7-9 and TRBJ2-7): DTGVSQNPRHKITKRGQNVTFRCDPISEHNRLYWYRQTLGQGPEFLTYFQNEAQLEKSRLLSDRFSAERPKGSFSTLEIQRTEQGDSAMYLCASSFQGGAYEQYFGPGTRLTVT.

This clone was counted a few times. V gene TRBV7-2 combines with J gene TRBJ2-7; 10 nucleotides match TRBD1. With 1 base clipped from V and 3 bases from J, the junction kept 6 bases outside the gene matches. Germline V gene lookup returns CDR1 SGHTA and CDR2 FQGNSA. The CDR3 has 16 amino acids. The CDR3: CASSLVLTGGRYEQYF. CDR3 DNA sequence: TGTGCCAGCAGCTTAGTACTGACAGGGGGCCGCTACGAGCAGTACTTC.

The V call is TRBV5-4, the J call TRBJ2-2, with a tentative D call TRBD1 (5 bases). This CDR3 spans 13 amino acids. Germline CDR1 SGHNT, CDR2 YYREEE (reference sequence). Trimming removed 2 bases from V and 7 bases from J, with 9 bases in between. This CDR3 is CASSFLGDGELFF. The CDR3 DNA reads TGTGCCAGCAGCTTCCTAGGGGACGGGGAGCTGTTTTTT.

The chain joins TRBV18 to TRBJ1-2; D unclear. The CDR3 consists of 12 residues. Germline assignment: CDR1 KGHSH and CDR2 LQKENI. V dropped 1 base and J dropped 7 bases, with 7 bases sitting between them. CDR3 sequence (DNA): TGTGCCAGCTCACCACTCGGCGGTGGCTACACCTTC. Translating gives CASSPLGGGYTF.

The rearrangement links TRBV5-8 to TRBJ1-5; maybe TRBD1 (5 bases). Germline CDR1 SGHTS, CDR2 YDEGEE. Trimming shortened V by 4 bases and J by 6 bases, and 20 bases separated the two germline ends. The CDR3 runs 16 residues. CDR3 in amino acids: CASSPGPGGGGQPQHF. DNA of the CDR3: TGTGCCAGCAGCCCCGGGCCGGGGGGAGGTGGTCAGCCCCAGCATTTT. Full variable domain (rest looked up from reference TRBV5-8 and TRBJ1-5): EAGVTQSPTHLIKTRGQQATLRCSPISGHTSVYWYQQALGLGLQFLLWYDEGEERNRGNFPPRFSGRQFPNYSSELNVNALELEDSALYLCASSPGPGGGGQPQHFGDGTRLSIL.

The chain is built from TRBV5-1 and TRBJ1-2, with 8 bases fitting TRBD1. V lost 0 bases to trimming and J lost 3 bases; unmatched junction nucleotides: 4. CDR3 length: 15 amino acids. Germline CDR1 is SGHRS and CDR2 is YFSETQ. The CDR3 loop is CASSLGTGLDYGYTF. The CDR3 region has the DNA TGCGCCAGCAGCTTGGGGACAGGGCTAGACTATGGCTACACCTTC.

This clone was seen a handful of times. A read error may account for a junction end that differs from germline. The V and J genes are TRBV7-2 and TRBJ2-3; a possible D gene is TRBD2 (6 bases). CDR1 is SGHTA and CDR2 is FQGNSA in the germline V gene. The CDR3 has 14 amino acids. The CDR3 reads CASSLLGQAGSLKF. The DNA for the CDR3 is TGTGCCAGCAGCTTACTGGGGCAGGCGGGGTCTCTCAAGTTT.

The gene calls are TRBV11-2 and TRBJ2-3, with 10 bases that match TRBD2. Trimming at V came to 5 bases and at J to 1 base, leaving 3 bases not matched to a gene. Germline loops: CDR1 SGHAT, CDR2 FQNNGV. The CDR3 loop spans 15 amino acids. CDR3 DNA: TGTGCCAGCAGCCCAGGACTAGCGGGCACAGATACGCAGTATTTT. Residues: CASSPGLAGTDTQYF.

This chain's CDR3 is CASSQGQGVSFF. The CDR3 coding sequence is TGTGCCAGCAGTCAAGGACAGGGGGTGTCGTTCTTC. The V gene is TRBV6-5, the J gene TRBJ2-1, with TRBD1 matching 10 bases. The CDR3 contains 12 residues. The V gene's germline CDR1 is MNHEY and CDR2 SVGAGI. With 5 bases clipped from V and 15 bases from J, the junction kept 7 bases outside the gene matches.

The J gene is TRBJ1-5, the V gene TRBV28; D is perhaps TRBD1 (5 bases). Germline CDR1 MDHEN, CDR2 SYDVKM. V shed 5 bases and J shed 9 bases, with 14 bases lying between them. The CDR3 has 13 amino acids. The CDR3 sequence: CASSGHSGRPQHF. For the CDR3, the DNA is TGTGCCAGCAGTGGACACAGCGGGCGGCCCCAGCATTTT.

V gene TRBV27 combines with J gene TRBJ2-7; no firm D call. Per the germline V gene, CDR1 is MNHEY and CDR2 is SMNVEV (reference sequence). This CDR3 contains 14 residues. The V end lost 6 bases, the J end lost 3 bases, and 15 bases lay between the germline ends. This CDR3 is CASRPPGGVYEQYF. The DNA for the CDR3 is TGTGCCAGCAGGCCCCCGGGTGGTGTCTACGAGCAGTACTTC.

This clone appeared a few times. The rearrangement joins TRBV7-3 to TRBJ2-5, with D uncertain. Between the trimmed V and J ends, which lost 5 bases and 5 bases, there was a span of 12 bases. CDR3 size: 13 residues. Germline lookup yields CDR1 SGHTA and CDR2 FQGTGA. CDR3 amino acids: CASSLSLGETQYF. The CDR3 bases are TGTGCCAGCAGCCTATCGCTCGGGGAGACCCAGTACTTC.

The V gene is TRBV5-1, the J gene TRBJ1-5; D is possibly TRBD1 (6 bases). Germline-derived CDR1 and CDR2 are SGHRS and YFSETQ. Trimming pared 6 bases from V and 0 bases from J, leaving 22 bases between. This CDR3 has 18 residues. The CDR3 sequence: CASTTLETGDLSNQPQHF. In DNA, the CDR3 is TGCGCCAGCACCACGCTAGAGACAGGAGACCTTAGCAATCAGCCCCAGCATTTT.

The CDR3 here is CSAIIGPGDEQYF. CDR3 nucleotides: TGCAGCGCCATTATAGGCCCGGGGGACGAGCAGTACTTC. This rearrangement joins TRBV29-1 to TRBJ2-7, with D possibly being TRBD2 (6 bases). Per the germline V gene, CDR1 is SQVTM and CDR2 is ANQGSEA. The CDR3 spans 13 residues. Trimming shortened V by 7 bases and J by 5 bases, and 18 bases separated the two germline ends.

This clone was seen just once. This chain links TRBV21-1 with TRBJ2-3; TRBD1 reflects the table's D call only, with no check against the DNA. TRBV21-1 is tagged as a pseudogene. The CDR3 covers 16 residues. The CDR3 DNA sequence: TGTGCCAGCAGCGGGGAAAGGGGGACGTATCCAGATACGCAGTATTTT. Its protein product is CASSGERGTYPDTQYF.

The chain employs TRBV7-2 and TRBJ2-7; 8 bases map to TRBD1. The CDR3 contains 16 residues. V shed 5 bases and J 0 bases; nucleotides not matched to a gene: 9. Germline V CDR1 and CDR2: SGHTA, FQGNSA. The CDR3 spells CASSGRTGSLSYEQYF. The CDR3 nucleotides read TGTGCCAGCAGCGGTCGGACAGGGAGTCTCTCCTACGAGCAGTACTTC.